These 9 T cell receptor beta chains share one sample of origin, sequenced in a study of shared clonotypes between healthy human individuals (dated by TCRdb to the early 2020s). For the CD8 naive samples, CD45RO-negative cells were positively selected for CCR7, yielding a CD45RA+CCR7+ population from which TemRA cells were excluded. Library creation used the immunoSEQ multiplex PCR assay. This immuneACCESS table, as held by TCRdb, lists in-frame sequences with V and J called but not all clones. Of the missing ones, under half trace to an unresolved V gene in checked studies; the others have no known cause. The sample table shows roughly 600,000 clones, and 95% to 98% are seen once. The ten most abundant clones make up approximately 0.3% of the sample. Sequencing was carried out using naive CD8+ T cells sorted from blood. Reading the label with the study, this specimen's cell subset or site is: CD45RA+CCR7+. These receptors were collected from a man aged 25-45 years in good health.

The V and J genes are TRBV4-1 and TRBJ2-5; D is unclear. Germline CDR1 is MGHRA and CDR2 is YSYEKL. V was trimmed by 1 base and J by 5 bases, leaving 11 bases between them. This CDR3 comprises 14 residues. CDR3 region: CASSQGLSDETQYF. The CDR3 DNA sequence: TGCGCCAGCAGCCAAGGACTGTCGGATGAGACCCAGTACTTC.

This chain joins TRBV27 and TRBJ2-7, with D unclear. Germline CDR1 is MNHEY and CDR2 is SMNVEV (reference sequence). V gave up 5 bases and J gave up 4 bases, with 12 bases separating them. The CDR3 contains 13 residues. CDR3 sequence (DNA): TGTGCCAGCAGTCTCTTGACTGGATACGAGCAGTACTTC. Translated: CASSLLTGYEQYF.

The chain links TRBV27 to TRBJ2-1, with D perhaps matching TRBD2 (6 bases). Germline V gene lookup returns CDR1 MNHEY and CDR2 SMNVEV (reference sequence). The CDR3 contains 15 residues. Trimming took off 6 bases at V and 3 bases at J, with 15 bases between the two ends. In DNA form, the CDR3 reads TGTGCCAGCAGGTCCGGGACTCACCGCTACAATGAGCAGTTCTTC. Its translation is CASRSGTHRYNEQFF.

V and J are TRBV11-2 and TRBJ2-3; no firm D call. The CDR3 runs to 13 residues. Trimming stripped 0 bases from V and 9 bases from J, with 10 bases between. CDR1 SGHAT and CDR2 FQNNGV come from the germline V gene. CDR3 in DNA: TGTGCCAGCAGCTTAGACCCGCCTCAAACGCAGTATTTT. Translation gives CASSLDPPQTQYF. The entire variable domain, with the rest obtained from reference TRBV11-2 and TRBJ2-3, is as follows: EAGVAQSPRYKIIEKRQSVAFWCNPISGHATLYWYQQILGQGPKLLIQFQNNGVVDDSQLPKDRFSAERLKGVDSTLKIQPAKLEDSAVYLCASSLDPPQTQYFGPGTRLTVL.

The rearrangement uses TRBV2 and TRBJ2-2; TRBD2 is a possible D gene (6 bases). CDR3 length: 16 amino acids. Trimming shortened V by 6 bases and J by 3 bases, and 17 bases separated the two germline ends. CDR1 is SNHLY and CDR2 is FYNNEI in the germline V gene. In DNA, the CDR3 is TGTGCCAGCAGGGATCTTGGGGGGAAACACACCGGGGAGCTGTTTTTT. Translation gives CASRDLGGKHTGELFF.

The V gene is TRBV11-3, the J gene TRBJ2-7; 15 positions agree with TRBD2. CDR1 and CDR2 (germline): SGHNT, YENEEA. CDR3 size: 17 residues. The junction had 6 bases not matched to a gene; V was cut back by 3 bases and J by 3 bases. CDR3 in amino acids: CASSFGTSGRPDYEQYF. The DNA for the CDR3 is TGTGCCAGCAGCTTCGGGACTAGCGGGAGGCCTGACTACGAGCAGTACTTC. Variable domain in full (rest from reference TRBV11-3 and TRBJ2-7): EAGVVQSPRYKIIEKKQPVAFWCNPISGHNTLYWYLQNLGQGPELLIRYENEEAVDDSQLPKDRFSAERLKGVDSTLKIQPAELGDSAVYLCASSFGTSGRPDYEQYFGPGTRLTVT.

CDR3 amino acids: CASSSVLNEQFF. CDR3 bases: TGTGCCAGCAGCTCGGTCCTCAATGAGCAGTTCTTC. The chain couples TRBV7-2 to TRBJ2-1; D unresolved. Trimming pared 4 bases from V and 6 bases from J, leaving 7 bases between. Germline V gives CDR1 SGHTA, CDR2 FQGNSA. This CDR3 has 12 residues.

J is TRBJ2-7 and V is TRBV27; TRBD2 might be the D (6 bases). The V gene's germline CDR1 is MNHEY and CDR2 SMNVEV (reference sequence). The V gene lost 4 bases and the J gene lost 3 bases, with 10 bases spanning the gap. There are 13 residues in the CDR3. CDR3 nucleotides: TGTGCCAGCAGTTGGAGGGGAGGCTACGAGCAGTACTTC. As protein: CASSWRGGYEQYF.

The V call is TRBV4-1, the J call TRBJ1-5; D is undetermined. Germline CDR1 reads MGHRA; CDR2 reads YSYEKL. The V gene lost 4 bases and the J gene lost 1 base, with 8 bases spanning the gap. There are 14 residues in the CDR3. The CDR3 sequence is CASSPTVSNQPQHF. The CDR3 nucleotides are TGCGCCAGCAGCCCAACCGTGAGCAATCAGCCCCAGCATTTT.